The 8 T cell receptor beta chains below were found in one sample sequenced in a study of cytomegalovirus exposure and HLA in healthy donors. Researchers ran the PCR with 60 Vbeta and 13 Jbeta primers. Data came from immunoSEQ multiplex PCR; TCRdb stores just in-frame clones and leaves some out. The sample records under 200,000 clones, about 73% being singletons. The sample comprised PBMCs. The receptors come from a woman aged 40 to 49 in good health and CMV-seronegative.

The chain carries TRBV6-5 and TRBJ2-5, with 7 nucleotides matching TRBD2. J lost 5 bases, V lost 2 bases, and 8 bases had no gene match. From germline, CDR1 is MNHEY and CDR2 SVGAGI. The CDR3 runs to 15 residues. CDR3 region: CASSYRGRASETQYF. The CDR3 nucleotides read TGTGCCAGCAGTTACCGGGGGAGGGCGTCGGAGACCCAGTACTTC.

The chain couples TRBV5-1 to TRBJ2-3; the D gene is possibly TRBD2 (6 bases). The CDR3 loop spans 14 amino acids. The ends were cut back, 4 bases at V and 9 bases at J, with 18 bases in the middle. CDR1 SGHRS and CDR2 YFSETQ come from the germline V gene. The CDR3 here is CASSALDPGETQYF. As DNA, the CDR3 is TGCGCCAGCAGCGCCCTAGATCCGGGGGAGACGCAGTATTTT.

The chain is built from TRBV7-9 and TRBJ1-2, with a tentative D call TRBD1 (5 bases). This CDR3 has 16 amino acids. Deletions cut 4 bases from V and 7 bases from J, with 22 bases between. Germline CDR1 SEHNR, CDR2 FQNEAQ (reference sequence). DNA of the CDR3: TGTGCCAGCAGCTCGGTCGCAACGGGGGGTTTCCCTGGCTACACCTTC. Amino acid sequence: CASSSVATGGFPGYTF.

The DNA of the CDR3 is TGTGCCAGCAGTGCAGACAGGGGGAGCACAGATACGCAGTATTTT. Its translation: CASSADRGSTDTQYF. The chain couples TRBV2 to TRBJ2-3; 9 bases line up with TRBD1. The V gene's germline CDR1 is SNHLY and CDR2 FYNNEI. CDR3 length: 15 residues. V was clipped by 4 bases and J by 0 bases; unmatched bases: 2.

CDR3 DNA: TGTGCCAGCAGCCTAAGACAGGGTCGGGACACTGAAGCTTTCTTT. As protein: CASSLRQGRDTEAFF. V usage is TRBV7-2 and J usage is TRBJ1-1; TRBD1 agrees at 7 bases. CDR3 length: 15 amino acids. Germline trimming cut 5 bases from V and 3 bases from J; bases unmatched to any gene: 9. CDR1 is SGHTA, CDR2 FQGNSA, per germline.

The chain uses TRBV7-9 and TRBJ1-1; the match to TRBD1 covers 10 bases. CDR3 length: 14 amino acids. In germline, CDR1 is SEHNR, CDR2 FQNEAQ (reference sequence). Germline trimming cut 5 bases from V and 6 bases from J; bases unmatched to any gene: 6. The CDR3 DNA is TGTGCCAGCAGCCCGACAGGGGGCGGATCTGAAGCTTTCTTT. It is translated as CASSPTGGGSEAFF.

The chain recombines TRBV5-1 with TRBJ2-1; D may be TRBD2 (5 bases). Trimming removed 3 bases at V and 0 bases at J, with 13 bases between. Germline V gene lookup returns CDR1 SGHRS and CDR2 YFSETQ. This CDR3 region has 16 residues. The CDR3 region has the DNA TGCGCCAGCAGCTGGGCGGGTCGGAGCTCCTACAATGAGCAGTTCTTC. Encoded protein: CASSWAGRSSYNEQFF.

The chain employs TRBV27 and TRBJ1-5; D is undetermined. V lost 7 bases to trimming and J lost 4 bases, with 8 bases between them. The CDR3 has 12 amino acids. Germline CDR1 reads MNHEY; CDR2 reads SMNVEV (reference sequence). The CDR3 coding sequence is TGTGCCAGCAAAGAGGGTAATCAGCCCCAGCATTTT. This encodes CASKEGNQPQHF.